This T cell receptor (beta chain) was recovered during a study of blood T cell repertoires in COVID-19. About the research overall: COVID-19 samples, acute and convalescent, were from the United States, Italy and Spain.

In germline, CDR1 is SGHNT, CDR2 YYREEE (reference sequence). The CDR3 sequence is 15 residues long. V lost 3 bases and J lost 2; bases outside the gene matches: 5. Clones were sequenced by immunoSEQ multiplex PCR, and TCRdb holds only the in-frame ones, with some missing. Of 99,000 or so clones in the sample, roughly 85% were seen once. Material for sequencing was peripheral blood. The receptor was derived from a woman of 80 years or more with acute or convalescent COVID-19. The chain is built from TRBV5-4 and TRBJ1-2; 9 bases are shared with TRBD1. The CDR3, as DNA: TGTGCCAGCAGCTCATTTGGACAGGGGAACTATGGCTACACCTTC. Residues: CASSSFGQGNYGYTF.